The text below deals with one TCR beta chain. The germline gives CDR1 SGHTA, CDR2 FQGNSA. This CDR3 region has 13 residues. Trimming removed 5 bases from V and 6 bases from J; junction bases left unmatched: 4. TCRdb keeps only in-frame clones here, not all; method: immunoSEQ multiplex PCR. The table shows nearly 110,000 clones, with less than 95% occurring only once. The record originates from a study of T cell changes during pregnancy in multiple sclerosis. Sequenced here: peripheral blood, sampled before pregnancy. The chain employs TRBV7-2 and TRBJ2-4; 7 nucleotides align to TRBD1. This clonotype was obtained from a female donor with multiple sclerosis, enrolled in a pregnancy study. Written as DNA, the CDR3 is TGTGCCAGCAGCCACGGACAGGCAAACATTCAGTACTTC. Amino acid sequence: CASSHGQANIQYF.